These T cell receptor beta chains were read from a single sample in a study of T-cell memory formation after mild COVID-19. One entry per CDR3 protein results from TCRdb running MiXCR on the 5' RACE reads. The top ten hold approximately 13% of the sample, which has approximately 450,000 distinct CDR3 sequences, roughly 20% seen once. The sequenced sample consisted of PBMCs or a T cell subset sorted from them (not recorded which). The receptors were sampled from an adult woman who had mild COVID-19 (a few samples of this study predate the infection). Cell type and time point are not known. Both conserved end residues are part of each CDR3. Fields, in order: V gene, clone size, D gene, J gene, CDR3 DNA, CDR3 protein. A D gene is named only where the DNA matches it firmly. Clone sizes are given selectively: once, few, many, or a class where the clone is expanded.

>TRBV5-4|.|TRBD1|TRBJ2-1
TGTGCCAGCAGCCTTTGGGACAGGGCCCCGTTCTTC
CASSLWDRAPFF
>TRBV5-6|few|.|TRBJ2-7
TGTGCCAGCAGCTTGATCCGGGGGCACTCCTACGAGCAGTACTTC
CASSLIRGHSYEQYF
>TRBV5-4|few|.|TRBJ1-6
TGTGCCAGCAGCCACGGCGGCAGGACTTATAATTCACCCCTCCACTTT
CASSHGGRTYNSPLHF
>TRBV30|.|.|TRBJ1-1
TGTGCCTGGAGTGAAGCCATGAACACTGAAGCTTTCTTT
CAWSEAMNTEAFF
>TRBV18|few|.|TRBJ2-1
TGTGCCAGCTCACCAGGGGCCTCCAATGAGCAGTTCTTC
CASSPGASNEQFF
>TRBV9|.|TRBD2|TRBJ2-1
TGTGCCAGCAAACGGGGAGGGAGCCAATCCTACAATGAGCAGTTCTTC
CASKRGGSQSYNEQFF
>TRBV4-2|few|TRBD2|TRBJ2-7
TGTGCCAGCAGCCAAGATGCAGCGGGAGCTGTCAACGAGCAGTACTTC
CASSQDAAGAVNEQYF
>TRBV4-2|.|.|TRBJ2-1
TGTGCCAGCAGCCAAGATCAGGGGACTACCTACAATGAGCAGTTCTTC
CASSQDQGTTYNEQFF
>TRBV11-2|few|TRBD2|TRBJ2-1
TGTGCCAGCAGCTTTGGGGTTCTTCGCGGGAGATTACATGAGCAGTTCTTC
CASSFGVLRGRLHEQFF
>TRBV7-9|many|.|TRBJ2-5
TGTGCCAGCAGCTTATGGGTAGAGACCCAGTACTTC
CASSLWVETQYF
>TRBV4-2|few|.|TRBJ1-1
TGTGCCAGCAGCCGAGAAAGGGAGGTGGAAGCTTTCTTT
CASSREREVEAFF
>TRBV4-3|few|.|TRBJ2-3
TGCGCCAGCAGCCGTGGGATAACAGATACGCAGTATTTT
CASSRGITDTQYF
>TRBV11-2|.|.|TRBJ1-1
TGTGCCAGCAGCTTATTTAGGAAACGTACAGGGCTCACTGAAGCTTTCTTT
CASSLFRKRTGLTEAFF
>TRBV5-1|many|TRBD1|TRBJ2-7
TGTGCCAGCAGCTTCGGGACAGGAACCTACGAGCAGTACTTC
CASSFGTGTYEQYF